The 6 T cell receptor beta chains given below trace back to one sample, sequenced in a study of T cells in Graves' hyperthyroidism and ophthalmopathy. TCR beta CDR3 regions were amplified from RNA. Researchers ran a first-round RT-PCR on the TCR CDR3 using the HTBI primer set. MiXCR was run by TCRdb on the multiplex PCR reads, yielding one entry per CDR3 protein. The sample carries hundreds of thousands of distinct CDR3 sequences, 38% recorded once. The sequencing sample was made of blood. The receptors here all came from a man between 18 and 35 years old with Graves' hyperthyroidism.

Comments on this clonotype: This may arise from a read error, as a much more abundant clone is one base away. The chain links TRBV20-1 to TRBJ1-5; D perhaps matches TRBD1 (5 bases). There are 13 residues in the CDR3. The V gene's germline CDR1 is DFQATT and CDR2 SNEGSKA (reference sequence). The CDR3 DNA follows: TGCAGAGCAGAGGGGATGGGCAATCAGCCCCAGCATTTT. The encoded protein is CRAEGMGNQPQHF.

The rearrangement joins TRBV5-6 to TRBJ2-7, with 10 bases matching TRBD1. The V gene end was trimmed by 4 bases and the J gene end by 3 bases; junction bases not matched to a gene: 4. CDR3 size: 14 residues. Per germline, CDR1 SGHDT and CDR2 YYEEEE. The CDR3 bases are TGTGCCAGCAGCCGGGGACAGGGGAACTACGAGCAGTACTTC. It specifies CASSRGQGNYEQYF.

CDR3 sequence: CASSQFDGHGRAAFF. The CDR3 region has the DNA TGTGCCAGCAGCCAATTCGATGGTCATGGGCGTGCAGCTTTCTTT. The V call is TRBV9, the J call TRBJ1-1; the D is unclear. CDR1 is SGDLS and CDR2 is YYNGEE in the germline V gene. V dropped 4 bases and J dropped 10 bases, with 23 bases sitting between them. This CDR3 contains 15 residues.

V usage is TRBV7-9 and J usage is TRBJ2-5; D possibly corresponds to TRBD1 (6 bases). Germline V gene lookup returns CDR1 SEHNR and CDR2 FQNEAQ (reference sequence). The CDR3 loop spans 15 amino acids. Trimming removed 4 bases at V and 5 bases at J, with 17 bases between. The CDR3 region has the DNA TGTGCCAGCAGCTCCCTCAAGGGGGTAGGGGAGACCCAGTACTTC. It specifies CASSSLKGVGETQYF.

J is TRBJ1-5 and V is TRBV20-1; 8 bases are shared with TRBD1. The germline CDR1 and CDR2 sequences are DFQATT and SNEGSKA (reference sequence). V lost 6 bases and J lost 6; bases outside the gene matches: 10. This CDR3 is 14 amino acids long. Here the CDR3 reads CSAGRAGGGQPQHF. The CDR3 DNA follows: TGCAGTGCCGGCCGGGCAGGGGGCGGTCAGCCCCAGCATTTT.

J is TRBJ1-1 and V is TRBV7-2; TRBD1 agrees at 7 bases. V was clipped by 3 bases and J by 10 bases; unmatched bases: 11. The length of the CDR3 is 14 residues. Looked up from germline, CDR1 is SGHTA and CDR2 is FQGNSA. The DNA of the CDR3 is TGTGCCAGCAGCTTGGACAGGCGGAGTATAGGAGCTTTCTTT. This sequence encodes CASSLDRRSIGAFF.